One T cell receptor (beta chain) is described in this entry. The intended depth for sequencing was 1 in 200,000 to 1 in 1 million T cells. Clones were sequenced by immunoSEQ multiplex PCR, and TCRdb holds only the in-frame ones, with some missing. The sample lists fewer than 400,000 clones; 67% were seen once. This entry comes from a study of cytotoxic CD8 clonotypes in ibrutinib-treated CLL. Study as a whole: Among responders, some 25 were partial and 2 complete; after median roughly 66 months, roughly 14 stayed remitted and roughly 12 progressed.

This specimen was PBMCs, taken after 36 months of ibrutinib treatment. The receptor was derived from a human donor with chronic lymphocytic leukemia.

The CDR3 DNA is TGTGCCAGCAATCTGGACTCTGGAAACACCATATATTTT. It translates to CASNLDSGNTIYF. The chain recombines TRBV2 with TRBJ1-3; the D is unclear. The CDR3 is 13 residues long. Looked up from germline, CDR1 is SNHLY and CDR2 is FYNNEI. V was shortened by 7 bases and J by 0 bases, with 7 bases between the two germline ends.